Sequencing of this T cell receptor (beta chain) was carried out in a study of blood T cell repertoires in COVID-19. Whole-study context: Some COVID-19 samples were acute and others convalescent; all came from the United States, Italy and Spain. From T cells, B-cell-depleted T cells, or PBMCs came the material, which was cDNA or gDNA.

Authors' methods: The authors estimated nucleated cell counts from reference gene primer amplification. Here immunoSEQ multiplex PCR was the method, and the copy in TCRdb shows in-frame clones only, minus some. That table gives V, J and clone size, and the DNA gave D and trimming. Among about 120,000 clones listed, 75% to 80% were seen once. The germline V and J ends were trimmed by 5 bases and 6 bases, with 25 bases remaining between them. The CDR3 extends over 17 amino acids. From germline, CDR1 is MDHEN and CDR2 SYDVKM. The chain couples TRBV28 to TRBJ1-1; D possibly corresponds to TRBD1 (5 bases). The specimen sequenced was peripheral blood. The receptor's source is an elderly woman with active or convalescent COVID-19. CDR3 nucleotide sequence: TGTGCCAGCAGTCCAGTACCCTCGACAGCCAGAGTGGCTGAAGCTTTCTTT. It is translated as CASSPVPSTARVAEAFF.